The 31 T cell receptor beta chains below were found in one sample sequenced in a study of blood T cell repertoires in COVID-19. Clones were read by immunoSEQ multiplex PCR, and TCRdb kept only the in-frame ones, dropping some. The table includes more than 300,000 clones, 90% detected once. The specimen sequenced was PBMCs or T cells enriched from blood (not recorded which). Receptors originate from a woman aged 25-40 years who had been exposed to COVID-19.

The J gene is TRBJ2-7, the V gene TRBV18; TRBD1 is a possible D gene (6 bases). The CDR3 has 15 residues. The germline V gene has CDR1 KGHSH and CDR2 LQKENI. V lost 2 bases and J lost 5, with 16 bases in between. The CDR3 region is CASSPDRQVLHEQYF. As DNA, the CDR3 is TGTGCCAGCTCACCAGACAGACAGGTCCTCCACGAGCAGTACTTC.

The chain uses TRBV11-3 and TRBJ2-5, with 7 nucleotides matching TRBD2. After removal of 5 bases from V and 4 bases from J, the junction contained 4 bases not matched to a gene. Germline lookup yields CDR1 SGHNT and CDR2 YENEEA. The CDR3 length is 13 residues. Here the CDR3 DNA reads TGTGCCAGCAGCCAGGGAGGGGCAGAGACCCAGTACTTC. It yields the protein CASSQGGAETQYF.

The chain carries TRBV21-1 and TRBJ1-5; the table's D call TRBD1 went unverified against the DNA. TRBV21-1 is a pseudogene. The CDR3 consists of 17 residues. CDR3 nucleotide sequence: TGTGCCAGCAGCATAGGACAGGGCAGAACATGCAATCAGCCCCAGCATTTT. Translating gives CASSIGQGRTCNQPQHF.

In nucleotides, the CDR3 is TGTGCCACCAGTGACAGGACTAGCGGGGTCGCAGATACGCAGTATTTT. Translated: CATSDRTSGVADTQYF. The rearrangement links TRBV24-1 to TRBJ2-3, with TRBD2 matching over 12 bases. The V gene end was trimmed by 4 bases and the J gene end by 4 bases; junction bases not matched to a gene: 5. The CDR3 runs 16 residues. CDR1 is KGHDR and CDR2 is SFDVKD in the germline V gene.

CDR3 sequence (DNA): TGTGCCACCCGTATGAGGGGGACAGTAACGAACACTGAAGCTTTCTTT. It is translated as CATRMRGTVTNTEAFF. The rearrangement links TRBV19 to TRBJ1-1; 7 bases map to TRBD1. The CDR3 is made up of 16 amino acids. J lost 1 base, V lost 10 bases, and 15 bases had no gene match. Per germline, CDR1 LNHDA and CDR2 SQIVND (reference sequence).

The rearrangement joins TRBV27 to TRBJ2-1, with 9 bases that match TRBD2. Per germline, CDR1 MNHEY and CDR2 SMNVEV (reference sequence). This CDR3 region has 16 residues. The junction had 13 bases not matched to a gene; V was cut back by 6 bases and J by 7 bases. The CDR3, as DNA: TGTGCCAGCAGCCACAGGCCTAGCGGGGTGCATAATGAGCAGTTCTTC. Protein: CASSHRPSGVHNEQFF.

The chain has TRBV5-1 and TRBJ2-1, with 9 positions matching TRBD1. Germline loops: CDR1 SGHRS, CDR2 YFSETQ. V lost 2 bases to trimming and J lost 7 bases; unmatched junction nucleotides: 19. CDR3 length: 19 residues. The CDR3 spells CASSLPGQGTNKEMNEQFF. The CDR3 DNA reads TGCGCCAGCAGCTTACCGGGACAGGGCACGAATAAAGAGATGAATGAGCAGTTCTTC. Supplemented by reference TRBV5-1 and TRBJ2-1, the full variable domain reads KAGVTQTPRYLIKTRGQQVTLSCSPISGHRSVSWYQQTPGQGLQFLFEYFSETQRNKGNFPGRFSGRQFSNSRSEMNVSTLELGDSALYLCASSLPGQGTNKEMNEQFFGPGTRLTVL.

This clone appeared once. V gene TRBV3-1 (or the pseudogene TRBV3-2) combines with J gene TRBJ1-3; TRBD1 aligns across 7 bases. The CDR3 loop spans 15 amino acids. The V and J ends lost 6 bases and 5 bases, in that order; junction bases with no gene match: 10. CDR1 is LGHDT, CDR2 YNNKEL, per germline (reference sequence). The DNA for the CDR3 is TGTGCCAGCAGTCTCCCGACAGGGCGTCGAAACACCATATATTTT. Its translation is CASSLPTGRRNTIYF.

The chain employs TRBV30 and TRBJ1-1; D not resolved. Trimming took 8 bases from V and 1 from J, leaving 17 bases between them. CDR1 is GTSNPN and CDR2 is SVGIG in the germline V gene (reference sequence). The CDR3 runs 14 residues. CDR3 amino acids: CAQDSGEENTEAFF. For the CDR3, the DNA is TGTGCCCAAGACTCCGGGGAAGAGAACACTGAAGCTTTCTTT.

The chain links TRBV10-3 to TRBJ1-6, with D hard to call. CDR1 and CDR2 from the germline V gene are ENHRY and SYGVKD. Trimming pared 0 bases from V and 0 bases from J, leaving 21 bases between. This CDR3 contains 21 residues. The CDR3 loop is CAISESTPYGFGSSYNSPLHF. Written as DNA, the CDR3 is TGTGCCATCAGTGAGTCGACCCCCTATGGGTTTGGGAGCTCCTATAATTCACCCCTCCACTTT.

The chain is built from TRBV29-1 and TRBJ2-7, with 8 bases aligning to TRBD2. The length of the CDR3 is 14 residues. Looked up from germline, CDR1 is SQVTM and CDR2 is ANQGSEA. The J segment lost 1 base and the V segment lost 6 bases, leaving 8 bases of the junction unmatched. The CDR3 protein is CSVSGGEESYEQYF. CDR3 bases: TGCAGCGTCTCGGGAGGGGAGGAATCCTACGAGCAGTACTTC.

The V call is TRBV19, the J call TRBJ1-2, with TRBD1 matching 7 bases. This CDR3 comprises 13 residues. The J segment lost 4 bases and the V segment lost 7 bases, leaving 6 bases of the junction unmatched. The V gene's germline CDR1 is LNHDA and CDR2 SQIVND (reference sequence). CDR3 nucleotide sequence: TGTGCCAGTAATTACCGGGACAGCTATGGCTACACCTTC. This translates into CASNYRDSYGYTF.

The V gene is TRBV4-1, the J gene TRBJ1-2; unclear D gene. CDR1 and CDR2 (germline): MGHRA, YSYEKL. The CDR3 is 15 amino acids. The V gene lost 2 bases and the J gene lost 8 bases, with 18 bases spanning the gap. CDR3 sequence: CASSQHQRALDGYTF. The CDR3 bases are TGCGCCAGCAGCCAACACCAGCGGGCCCTCGACGGCTACACCTTC.

The chain joins TRBV7-2 to TRBJ1-1; tentatively, D is TRBD1 (6 bases). The CDR3 consists of 18 residues. Trimming removed 1 base from V and 6 bases from J, with 24 bases in between. Germline CDR1 and CDR2: SGHTA and FQGNSA. CDR3 amino acids: CASSLDGQLNLIRAEAFF. The CDR3 DNA sequence: TGTGCCAGCAGCTTAGACGGACAGCTGAATTTAATAAGGGCTGAAGCTTTCTTT.

The chain carries TRBV5-6 and TRBJ1-6, with TRBD1 identical over 10 bases. Germline values: CDR1 SGHDT, CDR2 YYEEEE. CDR3 length: 15 amino acids. The ends lost 1 base at V and 9 bases at J; junction bases unmatched: 4. For the CDR3, the DNA is TGTGCCAGCAGCTTGCTGGGACAGGGGAGTTCACCCCTCCACTTT. This gives the protein CASSLLGQGSSPLHF.

This clone was counted a single time. The rearrangement joins TRBV9 to TRBJ1-2; D is possibly TRBD1 (5 bases). Trimming pared 4 bases from V and 3 bases from J, leaving 10 bases between. The CDR3 runs to 13 residues. CDR1 SGDLS and CDR2 YYNGEE come from the germline V gene. DNA for the CDR3: TGTGCCAGCAGCTTCAGGGCCGACTATGGCTACACCTTC. Protein sequence: CASSFRADYGYTF.

This chain uses TRBV11-1 with TRBJ1-4; the D is unclear. Trimming took off 1 base at V and 8 bases at J, with 14 bases between the two ends. This CDR3 has 15 amino acids. CDR1 is SGHAT and CDR2 is FQDESV in the germline V gene (reference sequence). The CDR3 nucleotides read TGTGCCAGCAGCTTAGATGGGCACCCAGCAGAAAAACTGTTTTTT. Amino acid sequence: CASSLDGHPAEKLFF.

The J gene is TRBJ1-1, the V gene TRBV4-2; perhaps TRBD1 as D (5 bases). CDR1 is LGHNA and CDR2 is YNFKEQ in the germline V gene. The CDR3 has 15 amino acids. V was trimmed by 0 bases and J by 5 bases, leaving 13 bases between them. Written as DNA, the CDR3 is TGTGCCAGCAGCCAAGAGTTCGGGGGGAGGACTGAAGCTTTCTTT. Its translation is CASSQEFGGRTEAFF.

The gene calls are TRBV20-1 and TRBJ2-5, with a tentative D call TRBD2 (6 bases). V lost 3 bases, J lost 5 bases, and 16 bases lay in between. The CDR3 totals 14 residues. Germline V gives CDR1 DFQATT, CDR2 SNEGSKA (reference sequence). CDR3 residues: CSASLAGRGETQYF. The CDR3 bases are TGCAGTGCTAGTCTGGCGGGTCGGGGGGAGACCCAGTACTTC.

The rearrangement joins TRBV24-1 to TRBJ2-1; D perhaps matches TRBD1 (5 bases). Trimming shortened V by 4 bases and J by 11 bases, and 14 bases separated the two germline ends. The CDR3 runs 13 residues. Germline CDR1 is KGHDR and CDR2 is SFDVKD. CDR3 coding DNA: TGTGCCACCAGTGAGCCGACAGTTAGAAAGCAGTTCTTC. Its translation is CATSEPTVRKQFF.

V is TRBV11-2 and J is TRBJ1-5; the D gene is possibly TRBD1 (5 bases). The CDR3 is 15 amino acids. V shed 2 bases and J shed 2 bases, with 10 bases lying between them. Germline values: CDR1 SGHAT, CDR2 FQNNGV. The chain's CDR3 is CASSLRVTGNQPQHF. The DNA of the CDR3 is TGTGCCAGCAGCTTAAGGGTGACAGGCAATCAGCCCCAGCATTTT.

The chain links TRBV5-1 to TRBJ2-1; 11 bases are a match to TRBD2. The trim removed 2 bases at V and 3 bases at J, leaving 7 bases unmatched. There are 17 residues in the CDR3. Per germline, CDR1 SGHRS and CDR2 YFSETQ. The chain's CDR3 is CASSFPKGLADYNEQFF. DNA for the CDR3: TGCGCCAGCAGCTTTCCCAAGGGACTAGCGGACTACAATGAGCAGTTCTTC.

The chain has TRBV28 and TRBJ1-2; D gene unclear. V gave up 2 bases and J gave up 9 bases, with 7 bases separating them. CDR3 size: 11 residues. CDR1 and CDR2 from the germline V gene are MDHEN and SYDVKM. The CDR3 DNA reads as TGTGCCAGCAGTTTAGGGCTCAGCTACACCTTC. It codes for CASSLGLSYTF.

This sequence joins TRBV19 and TRBJ2-1, with D possibly TRBD1 on 6 matching bases. The V gene's germline CDR1 is LNHDA and CDR2 SQIVND (reference sequence). This CDR3 contains 16 residues. V was clipped by 6 bases and J by 0 bases, with 15 bases between them. CDR3: CASSLRQAFSYNEQFF. CDR3 sequence (DNA): TGTGCCAGTAGCCTTCGACAGGCCTTCTCCTACAATGAGCAGTTCTTC. The whole variable domain, remainder taken from reference TRBV19 and TRBJ2-1, is DGGITQSPKYLFRKEGQNVTLSCEQNLNHDAMYWYRQDPGQGLRLIYYSQIVNDFQKGDIAEGYSVSREKKESFPLTVTSAQKNPTAFYLCASSLRQAFSYNEQFFGPGTRLTVL.

This clone was seen just once. The rearrangement links TRBV6-5 to TRBJ1-3; 8 bases agree with TRBD1. The CDR3 length is 15 residues. V shed 1 base and J 4 bases; nucleotides not matched to a gene: 3. Germline lookup yields CDR1 MNHEY and CDR2 SVGAGI. The CDR3 is CASSYYAGGGNTIYF. In DNA form, the CDR3 reads TGTGCCAGCAGTTACTACGCAGGGGGCGGAAACACCATATATTTT.

A remark on this clone: A read error may account for a junction end that differs from germline. The chain recombines TRBV5-1 with TRBJ1-1; D is perhaps TRBD1 (5 bases). CDR3 length: 15 residues. Germline V CDR1 and CDR2: SGHRS, YFSETQ. Here the CDR3 DNA reads TGCGCCAGCAGCTTATTCCCCTCAGGGAACGCTGAAGCTTTCTTT. Amino acid sequence: CASSLFPSGNAEAFF. The complete variable domain, with remaining parts taken from reference TRBV5-1 and TRBJ1-1, reads KAGVTQTPRYLIKTRGQQVTLSCSPISGHRSVSWYQQTPGQGLQFLFEYFSETQRNKGNFPGRFSGRQFSNSRSEMNVSTLELGDSALYLCASSLFPSGNAEAFFGQGTRLTVV.

This clone showed up just once. The chain combines TRBV6-1 with TRBJ1-2; D gene ambiguous. The germline V gene has CDR1 MNHNS and CDR2 SASEGT. Trimming removed 3 bases at V and 0 bases at J, with 14 bases between. The CDR3 length is 16 residues. CDR3 loop: CASSERKQNPNYGYTF. The CDR3 DNA is TGTGCCAGCAGTGAGCGTAAACAGAACCCTAACTATGGCTACACCTTC.

The V call is TRBV3-1 (or the pseudogene TRBV3-2), the J call TRBJ2-1; tentative D call: TRBD1 (6 bases). Germline CDR1 reads LGHDT; CDR2 reads YNNKEL (reference sequence). Deletions cut 4 bases from V and 2 bases from J, with 12 bases between. There are 15 residues in the CDR3. The CDR3 DNA sequence: TGTGCCAGCAGCCCCCGACAGGTAGCCTACAATGAGCAGTTCTTC. Translation: CASSPRQVAYNEQFF.

V and J are TRBV6-6 and TRBJ1-2; D call uncertain. The CDR3 runs 15 residues. Trimming shortened V by 0 bases and J by 2 bases, and 10 bases separated the two germline ends. The germline CDR1 and CDR2 sequences are MNHNY and SVGAGI (reference sequence). CDR3 coding DNA: TGTGCCAGCAGTTACTCCCCCCCCGGGAACTATGGCTACACCTTC. As protein: CASSYSPPGNYGYTF.

The chain is built from TRBV10-3 and TRBJ1-1; D gene uncertain. The germline V gene encodes CDR1 ENHRY and CDR2 SYGVKD. Trimming took off 6 bases at V and 2 bases at J, with 13 bases between the two ends. The CDR3 spans 14 residues. The CDR3 reads CAIRPDAGNTEAFF. CDR3 DNA: TGTGCCATCAGACCTGATGCGGGCAACACTGAAGCTTTCTTT.

This chain links TRBV5-1 with TRBJ2-1; 7 bases are shared with TRBD2. CDR1 and CDR2 from the germline V gene are SGHRS and YFSETQ. This CDR3 is 13 amino acids long. Germline trimming cut 5 bases from V and 5 bases from J; bases unmatched to any gene: 4. CDR3 region: CASSAGDNNEQFF. Written as DNA, the CDR3 is TGCGCCAGCAGTGCGGGAGACAACAATGAGCAGTTCTTC.